Listed below are T cell receptor beta chains from one sample, sequenced in a study of shared clonotypes between healthy human individuals. Profiled with immunoSEQ multiplex PCR; TCRdb holds only in-frame clones, not every one. There are around 2.1 million clones in the sample; 90% to 97% occur only once, and around 0.13% lies in the top ten. Sequenced sample: naive CD4+ T cells sorted from blood. Receptors were obtained from a young man in good health. The CDR3 runs from the conserved cysteine through the conserved F or W. D genes are given only for firm matches. Clone size is stated in some rows and not others, as once, few, many or a class when expanded.

V gene,clone size,CDR3 length,D gene,J gene,CDR3 protein
TRBV7-8,NA,13,NA,TRBJ2-3,CASSLDQKDTQYF
TRBV5-1,NA,15,TRBD1,TRBJ2-3,CASSPGQEGTDTQYF
TRBV20-1,NA,11,TRBD2,TRBJ2-7,CSTSGEYEQYF
TRBV19,NA,17,NA,TRBJ2-6,CASSARRQISGANVLTF
TRBV27,NA,15,TRBD1,TRBJ1-5,CASSARGQGGWPQHF
TRBV5-1,once,16,TRBD1,TRBJ1-4,CASSLGSGGGNEKLFF
TRBV30,NA,13,TRBD1,TRBJ1-5,CAWASQGSQPQHF
TRBV5-7,NA,17,TRBD1,TRBJ1-4,CARINPNRGLLYEKLFF
TRBV21-1,NA,15,NA,TRBJ2-7,CASSKPLAGTYEQYF
TRBV5-4,NA,17,TRBD2,TRBJ2-3,CASSSLKRESSGDTQYF
TRBV6-5,NA,13,NA,TRBJ2-2,CASTRLGAGELFF
TRBV19,NA,15,TRBD1,TRBJ2-2,CASFNRGANTGELFF
TRBV14,once,14,TRBD2,TRBJ2-7,CASSLGLAAYEQYF
TRBV6-6,NA,15,TRBD1,TRBJ2-4,CASTSGTVAKNIQYF
TRBV2,NA,16,TRBD2,TRBJ2-3,CAGGTSGGEPTDTQYF
TRBV5-4,NA,18,TRBD1,TRBJ1-4,CASSLAGQGPSLGEKLFF